These T cell receptor beta chains were read from a single sample in a study of Graves' ophthalmopathy and Graves' hyperthyroidism. MiXCR was run by TCRdb on the multiplex PCR reads, yielding one entry per CDR3 protein. This sample has roughly 600,000 distinct CDR3 sequences; approximately 35% occur once, and the top ten carry about 4%. Sequencing was done on a sample of peripheral blood or thyroid tissue (not recorded which). These receptors were collected from an adult man with Graves' hyperthyroidism. Both conserved end residues are part of each CDR3. The D gene is left open where the match is weak.

v_call | d_call | cdr3_aa
TRBV10-3 | - | CAISERGEAFF
TRBV7-9 | - | CASSPPRRNTEAFF
TRBV19 | TRBD1 | CATGTGDNYEQYF
TRBV19 | TRBD1 | CASSSGRGAEAFF
TRBV7-2 | TRBD1 | CASSARTGFGEQFF
TRBV24-1 | TRBD2 | CATSDVGSTSGAYNEQFF
TRBV9 | - | CASTPGEDSYTGELFF
TRBV30 | TRBD1 | CAWSGTGFNYGYTF
TRBV2 | - | CASSEALRGLANEKLFF
TRBV14 | TRBD1 | CASSRSRDRNEQFF
TRBV7-9 | - | CASSRWTAWDTEAFF
TRBV7-2 | TRBD2 | CASGARTSGGRYEQYF
TRBV2 | - | CASSEYGIGNQPQHF
TRBV10-3 | - | CAISEGSSYEQYF
TRBV2 | TRBD1 | CASRRDSKEPLHF
TRBV25-1 | TRBD2 | CASSVSTSWTQYF
TRBV20-1 | - | CSAEEGGSWGYTF
TRBV5-1 | - | CASRAGRTTSGNTIYF
TRBV6-5 | TRBD1 | CASSWGQGQGFGYTF
TRBV6-5 | - | CASNNRRNEKLFF
TRBV6-5 | - | CASSYSRGNTGELFF
TRBV7-2 | - | CASSFRALTGKETQYF
TRBV7-9 | TRBD2 | CASSFGTNSYNEQFF
TRBV20-1 | - | CSARSTYDQTYEQYF
TRBV20-1 | - | CSASLVGGEKLFF
TRBV29-1 | - | CSLDGTAHYEQYF
TRBV10-3 | TRBD1 | CAISVRTGVQPQHF
TRBV24-1 | - | CATSDLGAGQETQHF
TRBV10-3 | TRBD1 | CAITRTGDNNSPLHF
TRBV3-1 | TRBD1 | CASSQPAGGEAFF
TRBV30 | - | CAWRNWGLDGYTF
TRBV2 | TRBD1 | CASTPAGTGFVKYF
TRBV6-1 | - | CASSESGYNSGANVLTF
TRBV6-5 | - | CASSLSGNQPRHF
TRBV6-5 | - | CASSSDSSQPQYF
TRBV2 | - | CASTSGAHEQYF
TRBV7-9 | - | CASSLVVGGHEQYF
TRBV7-2 | - | CASSEIQGQPQHF